The clone carrying this TCR beta chain was seen more than once but under ten times. Its target is unknown. This CDR3 spans 15 amino acids. Trimming pared 0 bases from V and 2 bases from J, leaving 9 bases between. The germline V gene encodes CDR1 SGHKS and CDR2 YYEKEE (reference sequence). This sample was taken from a study of response to subunit inactivated influenza vaccine. In TCRdb, the RT-PCR reads were re-called with MiXCR into one record per CDR3 protein. The table has under 950,000 distinct CDR3 sequences, 21% seen once. General study points: Each seasonal flu vaccination may recruit only limited new T cells, authors suggested.

The material sequenced was PBMCs from blood, taken about 5 days after vaccination. The rearrangement joins TRBV5-5 to TRBJ2-1; D possibly corresponds to TRBD1 (6 bases). The TCR originated in a man aged 50 to 59 who received an inactivated influenza vaccine. The CDR3 DNA reads TGTGCCAGCAGCTTGGACCAGGGGCCCTACAATGAGCAGTTCTTC. It specifies CASSLDQGPYNEQFF.